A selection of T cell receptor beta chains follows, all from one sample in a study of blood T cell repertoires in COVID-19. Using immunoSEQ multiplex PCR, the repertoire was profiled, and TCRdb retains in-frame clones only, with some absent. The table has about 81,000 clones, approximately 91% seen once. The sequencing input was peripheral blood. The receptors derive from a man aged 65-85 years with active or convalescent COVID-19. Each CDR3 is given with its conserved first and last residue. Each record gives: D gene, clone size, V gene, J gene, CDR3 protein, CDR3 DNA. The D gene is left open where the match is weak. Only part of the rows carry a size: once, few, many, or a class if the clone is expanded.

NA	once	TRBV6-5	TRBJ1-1	CASSWGTMNTEAFF	TGTGCCAGCAGTTGGGGGACTATGAACACTGAAGCTTTCTTT
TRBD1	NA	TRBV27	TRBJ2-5	CASRLIGTGEETQYF	TGTGCCAGCAGGCTAATCGGGACAGGGGAAGAGACCCAGTACTTC
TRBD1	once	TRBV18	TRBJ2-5	CASSFGTGGQETQYF	TGTGCCAGCTCATTTGGGACAGGGGGCCAAGAGACCCAGTACTTC
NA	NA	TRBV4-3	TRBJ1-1	CASSQTHSALRTEAFF	TGCGCCAGCAGCCAGACCCACTCGGCGCTGAGGACTGAAGCTTTCTTT
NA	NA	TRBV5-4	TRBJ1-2	CASSLDGGALGYTF	TGTGCCAGCAGCTTGGATGGGGGGGCGCTTGGCTACACCTTC
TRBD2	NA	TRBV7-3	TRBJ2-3	CASSLKGTSGSTDTQYF	TGTGCCAGCAGCTTAAAGGGGACTAGCGGGAGTACAGATACGCAGTATTTT
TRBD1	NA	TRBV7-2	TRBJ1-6	CASTYRGLGNSPLHF	TGTGCCAGCACGTACAGGGGCCTCGGAAATTCACCCCTCCACTTT
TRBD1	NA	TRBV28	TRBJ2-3	CASSLVGTGGFGEGQYF	TGTGCCAGCAGTTTAGTCGGGACAGGGGGGTTCGGTGAGGGGCAGTATTTT
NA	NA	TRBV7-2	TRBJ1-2	CASSPRQSRNYGYTF	TGTGCCAGCAGCCCAAGACAGAGCCGGAACTATGGCTACACCTTC
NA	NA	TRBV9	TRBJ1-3	CASSPGYSGNTIYF	TGTGCCAGCAGCCCAGGTTACTCTGGAAACACCATATATTTT
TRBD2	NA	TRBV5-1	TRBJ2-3	CASSWSGTTSTDTQYF	TGCGCCAGCAGCTGGAGCGGGACGACTAGCACAGATACGCAGTATTTT
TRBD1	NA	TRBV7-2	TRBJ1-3	CASSIQGAAGNTIYF	TGTGCCAGCAGCATACAGGGGGCGGCTGGAAACACCATATATTTT
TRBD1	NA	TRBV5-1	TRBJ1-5	CASSLNRGQPQHF	TGCGCCAGCAGCTTGAACAGGGGACAGCCCCAGCATTTT
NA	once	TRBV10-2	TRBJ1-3	CASTRSGNTIYF	TGCGCCAGCACGAGGTCAGGAAACACCATATATTTT
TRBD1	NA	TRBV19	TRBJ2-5	CASSIAGQGAQETQYF	TGTGCCAGTAGTATAGCGGGACAGGGGGCTCAAGAGACCCAGTACTTC
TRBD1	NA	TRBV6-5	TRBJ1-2	CASSYTGGLLGGYTF	TGTGCCAGCAGTTATACAGGGGGCCTTTTGGGGGGCTACACCTTC
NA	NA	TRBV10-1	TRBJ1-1	CASRSGGRNTEAFF	TGCGCCAGCAGATCAGGAGGCAGGAACACTGAAGCTTTCTTT
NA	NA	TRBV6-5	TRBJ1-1	CASSYRGSPNTEAFF	TGTGCCAGCAGTTACAGGGGCAGCCCGAACACTGAAGCTTTCTTT
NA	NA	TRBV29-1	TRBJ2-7	CSVEDTAPEGEQYF	TGCAGCGTTGAAGATACGGCACCCGAGGGCGAGCAGTACTTC
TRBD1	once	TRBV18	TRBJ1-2	CASSPERQGNYGYTF	TGTGCCAGCTCACCAGAACGACAGGGCAACTATGGCTACACCTTC